The rows below give T cell receptor beta chains drawn from one sample of a study of OX40 agonist ivuxolimab in advanced cancers. The protocol was immunoSEQ multiplex PCR, while the TCRdb copy is restricted to in-frame clones and leaves out a portion. This sample has 120,000 or so clones, with over 85% found just once. The specimen comprised CD4+ or CD8+ T cells sorted from blood, sampled in a trial of the OX40 agonist ivuxolimab. The source of these receptors is an adult with an advanced solid tumor such as melanoma, head and neck, liver or kidney cancer. Both conserved end residues are part of each CDR3. Fields, in order: V gene, J gene, D gene, clone size, CDR3 DNA, CDR3 protein. The D gene is left open where the match is weak. For some rows the clone size is stated as once, few or many, or as a class when expanded; others skip it.

>TRBV30|TRBJ2-5|.|.
TGTGCCAGAGCCATTGGGGGTAAAAAGGAGACCCAGTACTTC
CARAIGGKKETQYF
>TRBV5-1|TRBJ2-1|TRBD2|.
TGCGCCAGCAGCTTGGGGCCCGGACTAGCGGGAGACGGCCTACAGTTCTTC
CASSLGPGLAGDGLQFF
>TRBV7-2|TRBJ1-2|.|.
TGTGCCAGCAGCCCCCCCGGGAAGGGCTACTATGGCTACACCTTC
CASSPPGKGYYGYTF
>TRBV5-5|TRBJ2-5|TRBD1|.
TGTGCCAGCAGCTTGCTGACAGGGGGTCAAGAGACCCAGTACTTC
CASSLLTGGQETQYF
>TRBV19|TRBJ1-5|.|.
TGTGCCAGCCTCGGGGCGGGAAATAGCAATCAGCCCCAGCATTTT
CASLGAGNSNQPQHF
>TRBV9|TRBJ1-3|TRBD1|.
TGTGCCAGCAGCGTAGGCGGACAGGGACTCCCCATATATTTT
CASSVGGQGLPIYF
>TRBV25-1|TRBJ1-4|TRBD1|.
TGTGCCAGCAGTGAGTGGGGACAGGGTAATGAAAAACTGTTTTTT
CASSEWGQGNEKLFF
>TRBV19|TRBJ1-5|.|.
TGTGCCAGTAGTACGGAGGGGTTGAGCAATCAGCCCCAGCATTTT
CASSTEGLSNQPQHF
>TRBV6-1|TRBJ2-2|TRBD1|.
TGTGCCAGCAGTGTACAGGGGGGGAACACCGGGGAGCTGTTTTTT
CASSVQGGNTGELFF
>TRBV6-5|TRBJ2-1|.|.
TGTGCCAGCAGCTCGGGACTCGGGAATGAGCAGTTCTTC
CASSSGLGNEQFF
>TRBV4-1|TRBJ1-3|.|.
TGCGCCAGCAGCCAAAGGGAGTCTGGAAACACCATATATTTT
CASSQRESGNTIYF
>TRBV7-2|TRBJ2-7|.|.
TGTGCCAGCAGCTTATATCCAGTACGTGACGGGGGCTCCTACGAGCAGTACTTC
CASSLYPVRDGGSYEQYF
>TRBV19|TRBJ1-6|.|.
TGTGCCAGTAGTACAGGACTTGTGTCACCCCTCCACTTT
CASSTGLVSPLHF
>TRBV6-5|TRBJ2-3|.|.
TGTGCCAGCAGTTACTCTTCGGCAGATACGCAGTATTTT
CASSYSSADTQYF
>TRBV6-1|TRBJ2-7|.|.
TGTGCCAGCAGTGAAGGGGGCAGGGTCTACGAGCAGTACTTC
CASSEGGRVYEQYF
>TRBV7-2|TRBJ1-1|.|.
TGTGCCAGCAGCTTAGGGCAGGGCAACACTGAAGCTTTCTTT
CASSLGQGNTEAFF
>TRBV4-3|TRBJ2-1|.|.
TGCGCCAGCAGCCAGGGGGGCTCCGGCAATGAGCAGTTCTTC
CASSQGGSGNEQFF
>TRBV19|TRBJ2-1|.|.
TGTGCCAGTAGTATTCTTGCGGGGAGGATCAATGAGCAGTTCTTC
CASSILAGRINEQFF
>TRBV6-1|TRBJ2-3|TRBD2|few
TGTGCCAGCAGGGACCTAGCGGGAGTCGTAGATACGCAGTATTTT
CASRDLAGVVDTQYF
>TRBV18|TRBJ2-1|.|.
TGTGCCAGCTCACCACCGCAGGGTCGAACCTACAATGAGCAGTTCTTC
CASSPPQGRTYNEQFF
>TRBV25-1|TRBJ2-2|.|.
TGTGCCAGCAGTCGTCGGGGACTCTCAGTCTCCGGGGAGCTGTTTTTT
CASSRRGLSVSGELFF
>TRBV6-1|TRBJ2-1|.|.
TGTGCCAGCATCTATAGGGCTTTTGGCTACAATGAGCAGTTCTTC
CASIYRAFGYNEQFF
>TRBV18|TRBJ2-5|TRBD1|once
TGTGCCAGCTCACCACAGGGGGCCGGAGAGACCCAGTACTTC
CASSPQGAGETQYF
>TRBV19|TRBJ2-5|.|.
TGTGCCAGTAGTAATCGCGGAGGAGAGACCCAGTACTTC
CASSNRGGETQYF
>TRBV2|TRBJ2-7|TRBD1|.
TGTGCCAGCAGGGACAGGGTCTTATCCTACGAGCAGTACTTC
CASRDRVLSYEQYF
>TRBV28|TRBJ2-5|.|once
TGTGCCAGCAGTTTTGTAAGGGGTAGGGAGACCCAGTACTTC
CASSFVRGRETQYF
>TRBV6-1|TRBJ1-1|.|.
TGTGCCAGCAGCCTTTTTCGGGGCACTGAAGCTTTCTTT
CASSLFRGTEAFF
>TRBV5-1|TRBJ1-1|.|.
TGCGCCAGCAGCTTGCAGGGAATGGAGGCTGAAGCTTTCTTT
CASSLQGMEAEAFF
>TRBV28|TRBJ2-5|.|.
TGTGCCAGCAGTTCACCGGGGGTAGGCCAAGAGACCCAGTACTTC
CASSSPGVGQETQYF
>TRBV18|TRBJ1-5|.|.
TGTGCCAGCTCCCTTACGGATCTGGGGATTAGGAGCAATCAGCCCCAGCATTTT
CASSLTDLGIRSNQPQHF
>TRBV6-1|TRBJ1-2|.|.
TGTGCCAGCACTCAAAATATGGGGGGGCTGGGCTACACCTTC
CASTQNMGGLGYTF
>TRBV6-4|TRBJ1-1|.|.
TGTGCCAGCAGCAAGGACATGAACACTGAAGCTTTCTTT
CASSKDMNTEAFF
>TRBV30|TRBJ2-7|.|.
TGTGCCTGGAGTGGTAGCGGTTACGAGCAGTACTTC
CAWSGSGYEQYF
>TRBV29-1|TRBJ2-3|.|.
TGCAGCGTTCGGGATCGTCCCACAGATACGCAGTATTTT
CSVRDRPTDTQYF
>TRBV7-2|TRBJ1-2|TRBD1|.
TGTGCCAGCAGCTTAGAACAGGGGAGGGATGGCTACACCTTC
CASSLEQGRDGYTF
>TRBV6-5|TRBJ1-1|.|.
TGTGCCAGCAGGTCTGATATCGGGTACACTGAAGCTTTCTTT
CASRSDIGYTEAFF
>TRBV4-3|TRBJ1-1|TRBD1|.
TGCGCCAGCAGCCACGACAGGGGGGTTGAAGCTTTCTTT
CASSHDRGVEAFF
>TRBV19|TRBJ1-5|.|.
TGTGCCAGTTCAGGGATCGGCAATCAGCCCCAGCATTTT
CASSGIGNQPQHF
>TRBV7-2|TRBJ2-5|.|.
TGTGCCAGCAGCTTAGAAGGGGCGGAGGAGACCCAGTACTTC
CASSLEGAEETQYF
>TRBV27|TRBJ2-1|.|.
TGTGCCAGCAGTAGCGTTTGGACCAATGAGCAGTTCTTC
CASSSVWTNEQFF
>TRBV20-1|TRBJ2-1|.|.
TGCAGTGCTCCTCGAAATGAGCAGTTCTTC
CSAPRNEQFF
>TRBV29-1|TRBJ2-1|TRBD1|.
TGCAGCGCGAGCTATACCGGGACAGGGTACAATGAGCAGTTCTTC
CSASYTGTGYNEQFF